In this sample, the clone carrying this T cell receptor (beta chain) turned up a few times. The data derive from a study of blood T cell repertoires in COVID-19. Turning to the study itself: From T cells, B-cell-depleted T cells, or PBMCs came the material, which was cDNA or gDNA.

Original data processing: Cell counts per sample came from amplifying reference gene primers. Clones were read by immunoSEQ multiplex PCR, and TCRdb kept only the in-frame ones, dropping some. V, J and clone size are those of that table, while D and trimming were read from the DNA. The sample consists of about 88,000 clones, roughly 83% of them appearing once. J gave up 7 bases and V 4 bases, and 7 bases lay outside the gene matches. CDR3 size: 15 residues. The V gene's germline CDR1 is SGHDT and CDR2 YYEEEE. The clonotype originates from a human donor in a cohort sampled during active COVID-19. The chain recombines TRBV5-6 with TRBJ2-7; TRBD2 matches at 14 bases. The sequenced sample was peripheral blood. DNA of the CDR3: TGTGCCAGCAGCGGAGGGACTAGCGGGAGTTGGGAGCAGTACTTC. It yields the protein CASSGGTSGSWEQYF.